This T cell receptor (beta chain) was recovered during a study of shared clonotypes between healthy human individuals. Study as a whole: Ranging from 18 to 49 in age, donors were two women and a few men. Study-wide results and caveats: Among donors, sharing of clonotypes was expected to be affected by sequencing depth. The study generally estimated greater richness for naive than memory subsets. Sampling used blood alone; tissue repertoires probably differ.

Naive-designated CD8 cells lacked CD45RO, were positively enriched for CCR7, and omitted terminally differentiated effector memory CD45RA+ cells. Looked up from germline, CDR1 is MGHRA and CDR2 is YSYEKL. With 5 bases removed from V and 4 bases from J, the gap between germline ends came to 36 bases. The CDR3 runs 21 residues. Measured with immunoSEQ multiplex PCR; TCRdb has only the in-frame clones, and not every one. This table has 550,000 to 600,000 clones, 98% appearing once. On this clone itself: What it binds is unknown.

The genes are TRBV4-1 and TRBJ2-7, with D possibly being TRBD2 (9 bases). The sample was naive CD8+ T cells sorted from blood. The sequence derives from a man aged 25 to 40 in good health. This CDR3 is CASSTRTGIDGASGMLYEQYF. CDR3 coding DNA: TGCGCCAGCAGCACCCGGACAGGGATTGACGGGGCTAGCGGGATGTTGTACGAGCAGTACTTC.